Below are 7 T cell receptor beta chains sequenced from a single sample in a study of cytomegalovirus exposure and HLA in healthy donors. With 60 Vbeta and 13 Jbeta primers, the PCR was carried out. Clones were sequenced by immunoSEQ multiplex PCR, and TCRdb holds only the in-frame ones, with some missing. This sample carries over 85,000 clones, around 73% of them seen once, and the ten largest clones take about 3.5%. The sample consisted of PBMCs. The receptor source for this set is a middle-aged man in good health and CMV-seronegative.

V gene TRBV18 combines with J gene TRBJ2-7, with a tentative D call TRBD1 (5 bases). The CDR3 length is 14 residues. Trimming shortened V by 1 base and J by 2 bases, and 9 bases separated the two germline ends. Looked up from germline, CDR1 is KGHSH and CDR2 is LQKENI. CDR3 protein: CASSPRRQTYEQYF. In DNA, the CDR3 is TGTGCCAGCTCACCACGACGACAGACCTACGAGCAGTACTTC.

The chain joins TRBV28 to TRBJ2-1; maybe TRBD1 (6 bases). V was cut by 3 bases and J by 3 bases, with 9 bases left in between. The CDR3 is 14 amino acids. CDR1 and CDR2 from the germline V gene are MDHEN and SYDVKM. The CDR3 region is CASSFAQGYNEQFF. As DNA, the CDR3 is TGTGCCAGCAGTTTTGCACAGGGCTACAATGAGCAGTTCTTC.

Regarding this clone: At one end the junction does not follow the germline gene, possibly because of a read error. The chain couples TRBV7-9 to TRBJ2-7, with D hard to call. Germline V lookup: CDR1 SEHNR, CDR2 FQNEAQ (reference sequence). There are 11 residues in the CDR3. The CDR3 is CSSSQSREQYF. In nucleotides, the CDR3 is TGTTCCAGCAGCCAATCCCGGGAGCAGTACTTC. The whole variable domain, remainder taken from reference TRBV7-9 and TRBJ2-7, is DTGVSQNPRHKITKRGQNVTFRCDPISEHNRLYWYRQTLGQGPEFLTYFQNEAQLEKSRLLSDRFSAERPKGSFSTLEIQRTEQGDSAMYLCSSSQSREQYFGPGTRLTVT.

Details on this clone: At one end the junction does not follow the germline gene, possibly because of a read error. The rearrangement links TRBV6-1 to TRBJ1-2; the D is unclear. Germline assignment: CDR1 MNHNS and CDR2 SASEGT. This CDR3 comprises 12 residues. Here the CDR3 DNA reads TGTGCCAGCAGAGCGGACTGGCCTGGCTACATCTTC. Translated: CASRADWPGYIF.

This clone was observed once. The chain couples TRBV9 to TRBJ2-3; a weak D match, TRBD2 (5 bases). V lost 2 bases, J lost 3 bases, and 13 bases lay in between. This CDR3 has 15 residues. Germline loops: CDR1 SGDLS, CDR2 YYNGEE. The CDR3 DNA sequence: TGTGCCAGCAGCGTTTACGGACTCGAAACAGATACGCAGTATTTT. Encoded protein: CASSVYGLETDTQYF.

The rearrangement joins TRBV5-4 to TRBJ1-4, with D perhaps TRBD1 (6 bases). The germline V gene has CDR1 SGHNT and CDR2 YYREEE (reference sequence). V dropped 0 bases and J dropped 2 bases, with 14 bases sitting between them. This CDR3 has 17 residues. CDR3 protein: CASSLAGGARTNEKLFF. CDR3 sequence (DNA): TGTGCCAGCAGCTTGGCCGGGGGGGCGAGGACTAATGAAAAACTGTTTTTT.

The rearrangement joins TRBV19 to TRBJ1-5; 9 bases are a match to TRBD1. Per germline, CDR1 LNHDA and CDR2 SQIVND (reference sequence). This CDR3 is 16 amino acids long. Unmatched junction bases numbered 10, after V lost 4 bases and J lost 6 bases. The CDR3 region has the DNA TGTGCCAGTAGTACAAACTCCGGGACAGGGATTCAGCCCCAGCATTTT. It specifies CASSTNSGTGIQPQHF.